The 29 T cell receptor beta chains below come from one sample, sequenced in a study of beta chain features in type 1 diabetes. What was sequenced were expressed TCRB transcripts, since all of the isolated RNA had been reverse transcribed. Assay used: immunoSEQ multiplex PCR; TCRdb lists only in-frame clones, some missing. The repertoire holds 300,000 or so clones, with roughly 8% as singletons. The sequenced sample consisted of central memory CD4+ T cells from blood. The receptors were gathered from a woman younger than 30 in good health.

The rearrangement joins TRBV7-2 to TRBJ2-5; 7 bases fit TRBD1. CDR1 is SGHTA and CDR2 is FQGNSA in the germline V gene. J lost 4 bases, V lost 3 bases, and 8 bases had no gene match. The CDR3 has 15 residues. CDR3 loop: CASSFQGGGGETQYF. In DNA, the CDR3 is TGTGCCAGCAGCTTCCAAGGGGGCGGCGGAGAGACCCAGTACTTC. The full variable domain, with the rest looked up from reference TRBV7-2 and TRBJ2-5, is GAGVSQSPSNKVTEKGKDVELRCDPISGHTALYWYRQSLGQGLEFLIYFQGNSAPDKSGLPSDRFSAERTGGSVSTLTIQRTQQEDSAVYLCASSFQGGGGETQYFGPGTRLLVL.

The CDR3 spells CASSSPGQEYEQYF. In DNA, the CDR3 is TGTGCCAGCAGTTCCCCGGGACAGGAATACGAGCAGTACTTC. The J gene is TRBJ2-7, the V gene TRBV6-6; 8 nucleotides agree with TRBD1. Germline-derived CDR1 and CDR2 are MNHNY and SVGAGI (reference sequence). This CDR3 is 14 amino acids long. V trimming: 4 bases; J trimming: 4 bases; junction bases outside the gene matches: 6.

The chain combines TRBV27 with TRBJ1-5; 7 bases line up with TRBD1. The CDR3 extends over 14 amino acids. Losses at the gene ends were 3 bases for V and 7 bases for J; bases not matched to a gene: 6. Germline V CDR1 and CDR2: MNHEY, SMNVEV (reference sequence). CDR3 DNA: TGTGCCAGCAGTTTCGAGGGGGCTGGACAGCCCCAGCATTTT. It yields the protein CASSFEGAGQPQHF.

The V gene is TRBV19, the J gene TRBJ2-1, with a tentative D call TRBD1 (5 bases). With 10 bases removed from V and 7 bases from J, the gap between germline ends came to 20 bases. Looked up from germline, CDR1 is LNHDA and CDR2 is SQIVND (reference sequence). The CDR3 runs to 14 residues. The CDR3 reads CATALRGLGNEQFF. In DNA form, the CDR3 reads TGTGCCACCGCGCTTAGGGGTTTAGGGAATGAGCAGTTCTTC.

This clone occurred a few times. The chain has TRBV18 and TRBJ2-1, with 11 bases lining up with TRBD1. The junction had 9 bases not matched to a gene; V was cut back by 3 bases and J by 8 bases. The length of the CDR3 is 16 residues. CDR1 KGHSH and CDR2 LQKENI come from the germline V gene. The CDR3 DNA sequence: TGTGCCAGCTCACCTTACCCGGGACAGGGGGTGTATGAGCAGTTCTTC. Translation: CASSPYPGQGVYEQFF.

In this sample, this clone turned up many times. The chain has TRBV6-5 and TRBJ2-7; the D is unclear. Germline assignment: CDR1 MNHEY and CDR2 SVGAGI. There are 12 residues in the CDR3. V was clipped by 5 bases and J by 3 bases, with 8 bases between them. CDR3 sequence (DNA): TGTGCCAGCAGTCAAGACGGCTACGAGCAGTACTTC. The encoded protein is CASSQDGYEQYF.

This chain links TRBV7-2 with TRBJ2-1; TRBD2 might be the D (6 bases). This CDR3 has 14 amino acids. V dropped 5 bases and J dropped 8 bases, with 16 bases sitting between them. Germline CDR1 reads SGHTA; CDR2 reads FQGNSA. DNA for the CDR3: TGTGCCAGCAGCCAAATCCCCGGGAGCCATGAGCAGTTCTTC. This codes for CASSQIPGSHEQFF.

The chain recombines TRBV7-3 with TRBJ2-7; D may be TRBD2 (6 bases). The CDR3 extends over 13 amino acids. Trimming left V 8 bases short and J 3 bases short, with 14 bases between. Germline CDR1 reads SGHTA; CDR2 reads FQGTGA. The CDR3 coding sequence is TGTGCCAGCTCTCGGGGGAATAGCTACGAGCAGTACTTC. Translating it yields CASSRGNSYEQYF.

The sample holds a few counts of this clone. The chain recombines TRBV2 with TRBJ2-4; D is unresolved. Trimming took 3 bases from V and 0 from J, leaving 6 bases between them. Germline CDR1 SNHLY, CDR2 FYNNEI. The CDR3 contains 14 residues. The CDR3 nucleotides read TGTGCCAGCAGTGATCGAATAGCCAAAAACATTCAGTACTTC. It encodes CASSDRIAKNIQYF.

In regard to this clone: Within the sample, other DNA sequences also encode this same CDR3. The CDR3: CASSVSGRSDTQYF. The CDR3 nucleotides are TGTGCCAGCAGCGTTAGCGGGAGGTCAGATACGCAGTATTTT. The chain uses TRBV9 and TRBJ2-3; TRBD2 agrees at 10 bases. This CDR3 is built from 14 residues. CDR1 is SGDLS and CDR2 is YYNGEE in the germline V gene. The trim removed 2 bases at V and 4 bases at J, leaving 1 base unmatched.

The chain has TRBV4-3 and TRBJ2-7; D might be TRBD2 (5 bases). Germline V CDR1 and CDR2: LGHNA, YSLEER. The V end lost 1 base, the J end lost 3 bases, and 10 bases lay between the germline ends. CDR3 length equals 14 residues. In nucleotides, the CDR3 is TGCGCCAGCAGCCAAGCGGCACTAGGCTACGAGCAGTACTTC. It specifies CASSQAALGYEQYF.

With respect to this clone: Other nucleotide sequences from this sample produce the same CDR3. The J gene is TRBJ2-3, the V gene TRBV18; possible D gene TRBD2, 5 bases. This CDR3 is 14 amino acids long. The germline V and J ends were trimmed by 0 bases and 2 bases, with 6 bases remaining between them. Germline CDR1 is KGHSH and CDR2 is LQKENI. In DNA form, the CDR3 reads TGTGCCAGCTCACCACCAGCGGCCACAGATACGCAGTATTTT. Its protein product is CASSPPAATDTQYF. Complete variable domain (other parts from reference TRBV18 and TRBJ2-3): NAGVMQNPRHLVRRRGQEARLRCSPMKGHSHVYWYRQLPEEGLKFMVYLQKENIIDESGMPKERFSAEFPKEGPSILRIQQVVRGDSAAYFCASSPPAATDTQYFGPGTRLTVL.

The CDR3 is CASSSTGTPGNQPQHF. The CDR3 region has the DNA TGTGCCAGCAGTTCGACAGGAACCCCTGGCAATCAGCCCCAGCATTTT. This chain joins TRBV28 and TRBJ1-5; maybe TRBD1 (6 bases). The V end was cut by 4 bases, the J end by 2 bases, with 15 bases between. Per the germline V gene, CDR1 is MDHEN and CDR2 is SYDVKM. CDR3 size: 16 residues.

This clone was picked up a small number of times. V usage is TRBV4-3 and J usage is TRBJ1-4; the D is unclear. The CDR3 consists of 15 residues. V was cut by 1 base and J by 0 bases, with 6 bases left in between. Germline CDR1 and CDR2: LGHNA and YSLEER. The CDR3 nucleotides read TGCGCCAGCAGCCAAGGGTCGTCAACTAATGAAAAACTGTTTTTT. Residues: CASSQGSSTNEKLFF.

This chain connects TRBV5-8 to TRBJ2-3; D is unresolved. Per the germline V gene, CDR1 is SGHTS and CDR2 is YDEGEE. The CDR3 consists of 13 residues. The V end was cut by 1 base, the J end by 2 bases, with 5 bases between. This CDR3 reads CASSLMFTDTQYF. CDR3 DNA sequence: TGTGCCAGCAGCTTGATGTTCACAGATACGCAGTATTTT.

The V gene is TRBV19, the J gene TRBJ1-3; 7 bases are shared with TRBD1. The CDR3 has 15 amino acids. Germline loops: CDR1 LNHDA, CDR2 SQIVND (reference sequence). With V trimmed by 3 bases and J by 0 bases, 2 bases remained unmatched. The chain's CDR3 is CASSIGTASGNTIYF. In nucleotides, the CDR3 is TGTGCCAGTAGTATCGGGACAGCCTCTGGAAACACCATATATTTT.

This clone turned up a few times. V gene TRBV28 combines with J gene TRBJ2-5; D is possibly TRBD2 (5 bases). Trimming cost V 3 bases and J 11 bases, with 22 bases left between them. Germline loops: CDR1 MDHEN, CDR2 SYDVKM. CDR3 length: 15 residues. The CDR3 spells CASSFGRSFTGEQYF. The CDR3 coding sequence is TGTGCCAGCAGTTTCGGACGGTCCTTTACCGGGGAGCAGTACTTC.

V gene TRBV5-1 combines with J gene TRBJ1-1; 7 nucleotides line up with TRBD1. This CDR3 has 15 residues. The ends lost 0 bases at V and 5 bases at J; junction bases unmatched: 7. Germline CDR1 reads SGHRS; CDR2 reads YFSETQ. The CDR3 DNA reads TGCGCCAGCAGCTTGGGCCCGGGACAGTTTACTGAAGCTTTCTTT. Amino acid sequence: CASSLGPGQFTEAFF.

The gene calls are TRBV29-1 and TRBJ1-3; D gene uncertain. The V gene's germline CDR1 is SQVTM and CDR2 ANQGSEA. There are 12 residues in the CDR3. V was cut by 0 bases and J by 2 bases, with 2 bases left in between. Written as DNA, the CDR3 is TGCAGCGTTGAAGAAGCTGGAAACACCATATATTTT. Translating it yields CSVEEAGNTIYF.

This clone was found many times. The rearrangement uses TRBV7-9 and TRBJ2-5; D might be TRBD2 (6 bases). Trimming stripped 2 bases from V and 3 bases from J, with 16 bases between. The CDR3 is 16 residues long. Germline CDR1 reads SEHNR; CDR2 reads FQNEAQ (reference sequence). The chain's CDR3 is CASSLSPEGTKETQYF. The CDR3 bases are TGTGCCAGCAGCTTAAGTCCGGAGGGGACGAAAGAGACCCAGTACTTC.

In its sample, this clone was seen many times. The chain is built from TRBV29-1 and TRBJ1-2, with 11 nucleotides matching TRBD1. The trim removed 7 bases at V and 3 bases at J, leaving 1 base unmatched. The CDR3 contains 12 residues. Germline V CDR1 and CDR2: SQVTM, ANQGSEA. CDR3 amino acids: CSGGQGDYGYTF. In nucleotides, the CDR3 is TGCAGCGGGGGACAGGGGGACTATGGCTACACCTTC.

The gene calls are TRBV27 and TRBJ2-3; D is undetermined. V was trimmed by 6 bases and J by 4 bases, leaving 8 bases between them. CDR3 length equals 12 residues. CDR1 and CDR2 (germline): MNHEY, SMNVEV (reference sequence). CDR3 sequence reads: CASRGRADTQYF. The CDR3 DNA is TGTGCCAGCAGAGGACGCGCAGATACGCAGTATTTT.

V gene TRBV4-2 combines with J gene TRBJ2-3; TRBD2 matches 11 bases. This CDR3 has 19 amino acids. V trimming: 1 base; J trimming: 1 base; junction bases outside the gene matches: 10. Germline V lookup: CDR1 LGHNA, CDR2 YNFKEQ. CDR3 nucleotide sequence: TGTGCCAGCAGCCAAGGGCTAGCGGGAGGCCAAACACGCACAGATACGCAGTATTTT. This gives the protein CASSQGLAGGQTRTDTQYF.

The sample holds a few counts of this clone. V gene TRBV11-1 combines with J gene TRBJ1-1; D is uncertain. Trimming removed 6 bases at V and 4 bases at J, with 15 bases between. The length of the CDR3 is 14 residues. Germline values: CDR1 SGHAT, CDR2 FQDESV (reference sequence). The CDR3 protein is CASSPGQESTEAFF. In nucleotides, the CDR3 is TGTGCCAGCAGTCCGGGCCAAGAATCCACTGAAGCTTTCTTT.

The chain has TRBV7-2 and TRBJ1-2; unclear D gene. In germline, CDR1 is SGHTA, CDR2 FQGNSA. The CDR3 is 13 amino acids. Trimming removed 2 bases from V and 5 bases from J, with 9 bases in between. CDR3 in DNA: TGTGCCAGCAGCTTACAGCACCGGTATGGCTACACCTTC. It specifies CASSLQHRYGYTF.

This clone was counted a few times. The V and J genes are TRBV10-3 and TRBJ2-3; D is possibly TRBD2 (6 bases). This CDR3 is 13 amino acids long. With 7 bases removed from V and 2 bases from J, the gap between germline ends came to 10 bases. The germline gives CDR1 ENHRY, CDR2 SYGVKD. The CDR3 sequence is CAITSAPTDTQYF. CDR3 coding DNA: TGTGCCATCACTAGCGCGCCCACAGATACGCAGTATTTT.

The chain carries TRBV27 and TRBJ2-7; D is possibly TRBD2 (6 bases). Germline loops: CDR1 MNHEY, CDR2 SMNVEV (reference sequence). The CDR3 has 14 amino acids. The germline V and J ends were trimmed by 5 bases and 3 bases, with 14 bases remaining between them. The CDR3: CASSLQGGVYEQYF. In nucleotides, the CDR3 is TGTGCCAGCAGTCTCCAGGGAGGAGTCTACGAGCAGTACTTC.

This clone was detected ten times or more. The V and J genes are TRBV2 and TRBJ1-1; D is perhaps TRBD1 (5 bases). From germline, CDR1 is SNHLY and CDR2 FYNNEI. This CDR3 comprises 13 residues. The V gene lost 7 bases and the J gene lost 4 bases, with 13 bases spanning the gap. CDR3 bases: TGTGCCAGCAACTCATATCAGGGCACTGAAGCTTTCTTT. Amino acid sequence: CASNSYQGTEAFF.

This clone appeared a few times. The CDR3 region is CASSYKGAGEQFF. The CDR3 DNA reads TGTGCCAGCAGCTACAAGGGGGCTGGTGAGCAGTTCTTC. The chain has TRBV11-1 and TRBJ2-1, with 7 nucleotides matching TRBD1. Germline loops: CDR1 SGHAT, CDR2 FQDESV (reference sequence). This CDR3 comprises 13 residues. Trimming at V came to 4 bases and at J to 9 bases, leaving 6 bases not matched to a gene.